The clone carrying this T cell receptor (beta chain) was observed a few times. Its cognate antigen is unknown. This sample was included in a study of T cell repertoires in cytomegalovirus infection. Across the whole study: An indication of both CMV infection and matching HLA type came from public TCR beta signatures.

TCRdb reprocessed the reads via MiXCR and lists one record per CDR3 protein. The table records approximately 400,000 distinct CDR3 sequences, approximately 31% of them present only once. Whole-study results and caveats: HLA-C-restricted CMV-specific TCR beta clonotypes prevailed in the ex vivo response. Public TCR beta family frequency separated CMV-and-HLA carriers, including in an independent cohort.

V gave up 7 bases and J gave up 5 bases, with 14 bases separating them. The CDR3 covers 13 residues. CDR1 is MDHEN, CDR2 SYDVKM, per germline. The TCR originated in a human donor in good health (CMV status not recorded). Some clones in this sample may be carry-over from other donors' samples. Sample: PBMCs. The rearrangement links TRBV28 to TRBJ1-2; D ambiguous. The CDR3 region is CASMLQNEYGYTF. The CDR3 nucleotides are TGTGCCAGCATGTTACAGAATGAATATGGCTACACCTTC.